This entry is about one T cell receptor beta chain. Its antigen is currently not known. Within one base of it there is no much larger clone, and no base qualities were kept. Libraries were made using the immunoSEQ multiplex PCR assay. A mixture of 60 forward primers for TCR Vbeta segments and 13 reverse primers for TCR Jbeta segments was used in the multiplex PCR. The CDR3 region of rearranged TCR beta genes was amplified from genomic DNA with a multiplex PCR assay. Amplified TCR beta libraries were sequenced as 87-base-pair reads on the Illumina HiSeq System. In the paper's pipeline: In a later analysis, some 80 million unique TCR beta chains were counted across the 650 to 700 repertoires, and roughly 10 million of these chains were shared by at least two donors. To remove PCR and sequencing errors, raw reads were error-corrected and collapsed into unique sequences using a nearest-neighbor algorithm that merged closely related sequences. To assign V, D and J gene segments, CDR3 sequences were aligned to IMGT reference sequences. Each retained sequence needed at least a six-nucleotide match to both a V gene segment and a J gene segment. A rearrangement counted as productive if the CDR3 had no stop codons and remained in frame with V and J, and every other rearrangement counted as non-productive. CDR3 was defined by IMGT convention, running from the second conserved V-encoded cysteine to the conserved J-encoded phenylalanine. The earlier analysis of a few hundred of the donors excluded sequences that lacked an unambiguous match to a single V gene segment. In an earlier analysis of about 590 of the donors, a V segment was called functional when productive rearrangements were above 56.7%, and segregating when the standard deviation between donors exceeded 5%. A statistical classification framework was developed to diagnose cytomegalovirus status using the catalog of TCR beta chain sequences. V and J gene assignment, in a later analysis, came from comparing TCR nucleotide sequences with IMGT/GENE-DB human TR gene sequences. In a later analysis, CDR3 sequences and most-parsimonious VDJ recombination scenarios were assigned using the TCRdist pipeline. In a later analysis, every TCR beta chain was defined by the combination of its CDR3 amino acid sequence and its V-gene family, and reads without a unique V-gene family were dropped. In a later analysis, several hundred highly shared, low-generation-probability nucleotide sequences were removed to address suspected cross-contamination and a sequencing artifact. In a later analysis, a clonal expansion index was calculated for each public chain from normalized within-repertoire ranks of inferred template counts. Generation probabilities in a later analysis came from a VDJ recombination model fitted to out-of-frame rearrangements, and those results were checked against IGoR. In a later analysis, TCR-TCR, TCR-HLA and TCR-CMV co-occurrence was scored with hypergeometric tests, and a repertoire-size bias correction was applied to TCR pairs. To estimate false discovery rates, a later analysis permuted the HLA or CMV assignments 20 times. A later analysis grouped co-occurring TCRs with DBSCAN, adding TCRdist sequence similarity when clustering within HLA-allele-positive subsets. For co-occurrence clustering, repertoires with fewer than 30,000 or more than 120,000 public chains were excluded, along with five repertoires with anomalous nucleotide sharing. Drawn from immuneACCESS, this table holds only the in-frame rearrangements with V and J called that TCRdb kept. Clones are partly lost; checked studies trace under half to an unresolved V gene and leave the rest unexplained. V and J calls and clone size are copied from that table; D and trimming were computed from the DNA. This sample holds about 110,000 clones; less than 80% were observed only once. The ten largest clones take up around 3.4% of the sample.

The CDR3 sequence holds 16 residues, the cysteine and phenylalanine included. Of the read, only the CDR3 DNA is kept; its 48 bases are in frame from base 1. CDR1 and CDR2 are drawn from the germline V gene (reference sequence): MNHEY, SMNVEV. A distance of 12 bases separates the germline ends of V and J, which lose 3 bases and 0 bases respectively. The cohort consisted of 650 to 700 healthy bone marrow donors. At the time of sampling, all cohort members were nominally healthy, though unrecorded immune exposures were likely present. The donor was CMV seronegative and belonged to the group of approximately 320 seronegative cohort members. Every donor gave a peripheral blood sample, and the peripheral blood mononuclear cells from that sample were used for TCR beta sequencing. The Qiagen DNeasy Blood Extraction Kit was used to extract genomic DNA from the blood cell samples. The sample originates from a study of cytomegalovirus exposure and HLA in healthy donors (dated by TCRdb to about 2017). With respect to the entire study: An earlier analysis of some 620 of the donors reported about 280 Gb of sequence data and 117 million unique TCR beta sequences obtained from about 179 million T cells. An early release covering about 600 HLA-typed donors comprised about 300 gigabases of sequencing data and around 85 million unique TCR sequences. Of the 350 to 400 genotyped donors, about 80% fell in the genetic ancestry cluster associated with self-reported Caucasian donors. The aim of the study was to test whether cataloging public T cell receptors could identify signatures of past pathogen exposure. Using immunosequencing, the study profiled T cell repertoires from around 670 subjects and related those repertoires to cytomegalovirus serostatus. A separate validation cohort of roughly 110 different subjects was used in addition to the approximately 640-subject first cohort. The study combined high-throughput TCR immunosequencing, statistical association of individual TCRs with disease status, and machine learning to predict cytomegalovirus infection status. In a later analysis, previously published TCR beta repertoires from some 640 donors were re-analyzed and high-resolution HLA genotyping was added so that TCR occurrence patterns could be studied. Rather than drawing on any new phenotypic data, the later analysis identified candidate immune exposures from TCR beta sequences and the way those sequences occurred across donors. An earlier analysis of around 580 of the donors used high-throughput TCR beta sequencing to judge whether each TCR beta V gene segment behaved as functional or pseudogenic. Donor age, sex, ethnicity and CMV serostatus were collected together with the repertoire data. Genome-wide SNP genotypes for about 55% of the 666 donors were used in a later genetic analysis, which treated that subset as a discovery cohort. All discovery cohort repertoires had been generated using a single sequencing platform. Class I and class II HLA loci were covered by the typing at four-digit resolution. The number of donors typed differed by locus, with 629-630 for A, B, C, DRB1 and DQB1, approximately 500 for DQA1, 600 to 610 for DPA1, and some 450 for DPB1. Several DR-DQ haplotypes were treated as single units for association and clustering because of strong linkage in the cohort. Across 398 genotyped donors of the cohort, an average of approximately 220,000 unique TCR beta nucleotide sequences per donor were sequenced, and around 19% of those sequences were non-productive. What the work shows at the level of the full study, not this receptor alone: A further reported finding was that TCR beta sequences accurately predicted the HLA-A and HLA-B alleles for most subjects in the first cohort. A few of the identified cytomegalovirus-associated TCR beta chains were confirmed in vitro to be specific for cytomegalovirus antigens. In a later analysis, HLA-associated TCR beta chains were found to be more clonally expanded and to have lower generation probabilities than equally common non-associated chains. Broadly in line with IMGT annotations, most TCR beta V segments showed up in productive rearrangements about 87% or about 30% of the time in an earlier analysis of 450 to 600 of the donors. Because counts were too low, seventeen rarely observed V segments, including chromosome 9 orphons, were excluded from the earlier analysis of 587 of the donors. The authors suggested that the approach could potentially be generalized to other disease states and immunological phenotypes. Roughly uniform sequencing depth across donors was assumed in presence/absence analyses, although this assumption may not hold. Compared with the approximately 670-donor mean, donors in an Asian-associated ancestry cluster had fewer N-insertions in productive TCRs, according to a later genetic analysis. Because HLA typing was missing for some donors at each locus, association tests included only the typed subset. According to a later analysis, most CMV-associated TCR beta chains appeared to be HLA-restricted, and the HLA associations seemed to be driven largely by CMV exposure. Some IMGT-functional V segments, including TRBV6-2 and TRBV6-3, could not be told apart with the 87-base-pair reads, so those segments were excluded. An association between a missense DCLRE1C variant and V-gene and J-gene trimming of TCR beta chains was found in a later genetic analysis and replicated in an independent cohort. In a later analysis, the rate of TCR association differed among HLA loci, with DRB1 alleles having the most associated TCRs and HLA-C alleles having the fewest. A total of roughly 160 TCR beta chains were listed by the study as associated with cytomegalovirus. A cluster of highly shared sequence variants was judged likely to be a technical artifact of the sequencing pipeline. In this cohort, only TCR beta chains were sequenced, and detectable features were limited by the absence of alpha or paired-chain data. When HLA alleles, especially DR and DQ, strongly co-occurred, TCR associations were difficult to assign to individual alleles. Cytomegalovirus status was reported to be diagnosed by the classifier with high specificity and sensitivity in both the original and validation cohorts. Correlated functional status among segregating V segments might be attributable to linkage disequilibrium, but an unknown experimental factor could not be ruled out. At a false discovery rate of 0.05, a later analysis linked under 20,000 TCR beta sequences to specific HLA alleles. CMV serostatus was the only immune exposure information available for the cohort. Most TCR sequences were observed very rarely across donors, whereas some public TCRs were present in many individuals. According to a later analysis, parvovirus B19, influenza, CMV and Epstein-Barr virus appeared linked to several top co-occurrence clusters.

The clonotype was recovered from a man aged 55 to 70 in good health and CMV-seronegative. The rearrangement joined TRBV27 to TRBJ2-1; the D gene cannot be resolved reliably. The sample comprised PBMCs. This receptor has the CDR3 CASSLTLAASYNEQFF. Here is the DNA: TGTGCCAGCAGTTTGACCTTAGCCGCCTCCTACAATGAGCAGTTCTTC.